A few counts support the clone carrying this T cell receptor (beta chain). Germline V gene sequence: CDR1 MNHEY, CDR2 SVGAGI. The CDR3 spans 15 residues. The junction had 5 bases not matched to a gene; V was cut back by 8 bases and J by 1 base. This sample is drawn from a study of Graves' ophthalmopathy and Graves' hyperthyroidism. From RNA, the CDR3 regions of TCR beta chains were amplified and sequenced. RT-PCR with HTBI primers came first, then second-round multiplex PCR. Via MiXCR, TCRdb re-called the multiplex PCR reads, giving one row per CDR3 protein. The repertoire includes around 660,000 distinct CDR3 sequences, approximately 39% of them detected once, and 3% to 3.5% sits in the top ten.

The sequence derives from an adult man with Graves' ophthalmopathy. The chain recombines TRBV6-5 with TRBJ2-2; TRBD2 matches 9 bases. The source material was peripheral blood. The CDR3 is CASLGLAENTGELFF. CDR3 coding DNA: TGTGCCAGCCTGGGACTAGCAGAGAACACCGGGGAGCTGTTTTTT.